Presented here are 31 T cell receptor beta chains from one specimen sequenced in a study of blood T cells in healthy people across ages. The use of a sample-barcoded 5' primer and a J-beta primer mix characterized a second PCR of about 6 to 12 cycles. TCRdb ran MiXCR on the 5' RACE reads and lists one entry per CDR3 protein. Of hundreds of thousands of distinct CDR3 sequences in the sample, 35% to 40% were seen once. Source material: blood. All receptors come from a man aged 18-30 years in good health.

This clonotype was counted many times. The rearrangement joins TRBV6-2 or TRBV6-3 to TRBJ2-5; D is possibly TRBD1 (6 bases). V lost 2 bases and J lost 1, with 11 bases in between. The length of the CDR3 is 15 residues. Germline V gene data show CDR1 as MNHEY and CDR2 as SVGEGT. The CDR3 loop reads CASSYLGTSQETQYF. As DNA, the CDR3 is TGTGCCAGCAGTTACCTTGGGACAAGCCAAGAGACCCAGTACTTC.

The J gene is TRBJ2-1, the V gene TRBV7-2; 9 bases line up with TRBD1. Unmatched junction bases numbered 12, after V lost 1 base and J lost 8 bases. Germline lookup yields CDR1 SGHTA and CDR2 FQGNSA. CDR3 size: 17 residues. CDR3 sequence reads: CASSLGRTGVIDDEQFF. CDR3 in DNA: TGTGCCAGCAGCTTAGGTAGGACAGGGGTTATTGACGATGAGCAGTTCTTC.

This clonotype was counted only a few times. The chain joins TRBV2 to TRBJ1-5; a possible D gene is TRBD1 (5 bases). CDR3 length: 14 residues. V was clipped by 3 bases and J by 3 bases, with 9 bases between them. The germline gives CDR1 SNHLY, CDR2 FYNNEI. CDR3 region: CASSEEGNNQPQHF. Here the CDR3 DNA reads TGTGCCAGCAGTGAGGAGGGGAACAATCAGCCCCAGCATTTT.

The sample holds many counts of this clonotype. The chain carries TRBV5-5 and TRBJ2-5; the D gene is possibly TRBD2 (6 bases). The germline CDR1 and CDR2 sequences are SGHKS and YYEKEE (reference sequence). V shed 7 bases and J shed 0 bases, with 13 bases lying between them. CDR3 size: 14 residues. CDR3 DNA sequence: TGTGCCAGCTCAAAAGGAGGGGACCAAGAGACCCAGTACTTC. Its protein product is CASSKGGDQETQYF. The complete variable domain, with remaining parts taken from reference TRBV5-5 and TRBJ2-5, reads DAGVTQSPTHLIKTRGQQVTLRCSPISGHKSVSWYQQVLGQGPQFIFQYYEKEERGRGNFPDRFSARQFPNYSSELNVNALLLGDSALYLCASSKGGDQETQYFGPGTRLLVL.

The V call is TRBV6-5, the J call TRBJ2-7; 9 bases line up with TRBD2. This CDR3 comprises 17 residues. The V gene's germline CDR1 is MNHEY and CDR2 SVGAGI. V shed 2 bases, J shed 4 bases, and the junction held 12 bases outside the gene matches. For the CDR3, the DNA is TGTGCCAGCAGTTACGTCCCCCCGGGACTAGCATTGTACGAGCAGTACTTC. It is translated as CASSYVPPGLALYEQYF.

This clonotype occurred many times. The chain couples TRBV12-3 or TRBV12-4 to TRBJ2-4, with D maybe TRBD1 (6 bases). V was cut by 5 bases and J by 0 bases, with 8 bases left in between. CDR3 length: 14 residues. CDR3 sequence (DNA): TGTGCCAGCAGTCTGGGACAAGCCAAAAACATTCAGTACTTC. Residues: CASSLGQAKNIQYF.

The V gene is TRBV30, the J gene TRBJ1-2; no firm D call. V lost 7 bases, J lost 5 bases, and 17 bases lay in between. CDR3 length: 13 residues. In germline, CDR1 is GTSNPN, CDR2 SVGIG (reference sequence). The CDR3 nucleotides read TGTGCCTACCAAGACCTAGGCGGGTATGGCTACACCTTC. Protein: CAYQDLGGYGYTF.

The chain recombines TRBV7-9 with TRBJ1-2, with D hard to call. With 5 bases removed from V and 4 bases from J, the gap between germline ends came to 11 bases. The CDR3 is made up of 13 amino acids. Germline V gene sequence: CDR1 SEHNR, CDR2 FQNEAQ (reference sequence). In DNA form, the CDR3 reads TGTGCCAGCAGCCCGACGCAATCCTATGGCTACACCTTC. Translating gives CASSPTQSYGYTF.

There are a few counts of this clonotype. V usage is TRBV7-2 and J usage is TRBJ1-1, with D maybe TRBD1 (5 bases). Looked up from germline, CDR1 is SGHTA and CDR2 is FQGNSA. The CDR3 contains 14 residues. The V end was cut by 5 bases, the J end by 7 bases, with 17 bases between. CDR3 in amino acids: CASSPTQGVYEAFF. DNA of the CDR3: TGTGCCAGCAGCCCAACCCAGGGCGTGTATGAAGCTTTCTTT.

On this clonotype itself: A much larger clonotype is one base distant, so this may be a read error. The CDR3 DNA sequence: TGCAGCGCTGGGACAGGGAGCTGCGAGCAGTACTTC. It encodes CSAGTGSCEQYF. The chain couples TRBV29-1 to TRBJ2-5; 9 bases fit TRBD1. The J call is in doubt because the DNA end fits TRBJ2-7 better. Germline V CDR1 and CDR2: SQVTM, ANQGSEA. The CDR3 totals 12 residues.

This rearrangement joins TRBV4-2 to TRBJ2-1; 15 nucleotides align to TRBD2. V lost 5 bases to trimming and J lost 13 bases; unmatched junction nucleotides: 6. This CDR3 comprises 14 residues. Per the germline V gene, CDR1 is LGHNA and CDR2 is YNFKEQ. The CDR3 nucleotides read TGTGCCAGCAGCGCCGGACTAGCGGGGGGGCTACAGTTCTTC. The encoded protein is CASSAGLAGGLQFF.

The sample holds a few counts of this clonotype. The chain has TRBV6-6 and TRBJ1-2; 9 bases are shared with TRBD1. Trimming took 6 bases from V and 6 from J; bases not matched to a gene: 5. CDR1 is MNHNY and CDR2 is SVGAGI in the germline V gene (reference sequence). The CDR3 loop spans 13 amino acids. The CDR3 sequence: CASRSGQGNGYTF. CDR3 nucleotide sequence: TGTGCCAGCAGATCGGGACAGGGAAATGGCTACACCTTC.

The chain has TRBV20-1 and TRBJ1-2; 7 nucleotides line up with TRBD1. CDR3 size: 15 residues. Trimming at V came to 4 bases and at J to 3 bases, leaving 11 bases not matched to a gene. Per germline, CDR1 DFQATT and CDR2 SNEGSKA (reference sequence). In DNA form, the CDR3 reads TGCAGTGCTACGGTCGCACGACAGGGTGACTATGGCTACACCTTC. Amino acid sequence: CSATVARQGDYGYTF.

This clonotype appeared once. The chain combines TRBV6-2 or TRBV6-3 with TRBJ2-7; D call uncertain. Germline V gene sequence: CDR1 MNHEY, CDR2 SVGEGT. This CDR3 is built from 15 residues. Trimming removed 9 bases from V and 0 bases from J, with 18 bases in between. CDR3 residues: CASRDLDQTSYEQYF. CDR3 sequence (DNA): TGTGCCAGTCGAGATCTAGACCAAACCTCCTACGAGCAGTACTTC.

This clonotype was seen a handful of times. The rearrangement joins TRBV14 to TRBJ2-5; no definite D call. In germline, CDR1 is SGHDN, CDR2 FVKESK. The CDR3 runs to 16 residues. Trimming took 4 bases from V and 4 from J, leaving 19 bases between them. CDR3 sequence (DNA): TGTGCCAGCAGCCGCAATGACGGTTCCTACCGAGAGACCCAGTACTTC. It translates to CASSRNDGSYRETQYF.

In regard to this clonotype: Its ends do not fully match the called genes, so a read error is possible. This sequence joins TRBV27 and TRBJ1-1; maybe TRBD1 (5 bases). The CDR3 extends over 16 amino acids. Germline V gene sequence: CDR1 MNHEY, CDR2 SMNVEV (reference sequence). In DNA form, the CDR3 reads TGTGCCAGTAGTTTAAGGGCCGACAGATACTCGGCTGAAGCTTTCTTT. Its translation: CASSLRADRYSAEAFF.

The V and J genes are TRBV2 and TRBJ2-3; TRBD1 agrees at 9 bases. Germline-derived CDR1 and CDR2 are SNHLY and FYNNEI. This CDR3 has 12 amino acids. V dropped 6 bases and J dropped 6; count of bases not matched to a gene: 1. CDR3 protein: CASRTGGDTQYF. The CDR3 bases are TGTGCCAGCAGGACAGGGGGGGATACGCAGTATTTT.

A word on this clonotype: A read error may explain this, as a much larger clone is one base away. This CDR3 is CASSQGLVETQFF. DNA for the CDR3: TGCGCCAGCAGCCAAGGACTAGTGGAGACCCAGTTCTTC. The chain recombines TRBV4-1 with TRBJ2-5, with a possible D match to TRBD2 (6 bases). TRBJ2-1 explains the end of the DNA better; the J call may be wrong. Germline CDR1 is MGHRA and CDR2 is YSYEKL. There are 13 residues in the CDR3.

This clonotype was seen just once. The chain joins TRBV6-1 to TRBJ2-3; 7 bases are a match to TRBD2. The CDR3 totals 17 residues. Germline lookup yields CDR1 MNHNS and CDR2 SASEGT. The V segment lost 1 base and the J segment 6 bases; nucleotides outside the gene matches: 13. The CDR3 region is CASSEVRGASGRDTQYF. The CDR3 nucleotides are TGTGCCAGCAGTGAAGTGAGAGGGGCTAGCGGTAGGGATACGCAGTATTTT.

This clonotype was observed a few times. The chain joins TRBV5-6 to TRBJ1-5; perhaps TRBD1 as D (6 bases). With 4 bases removed from V and 3 bases from J, the gap between germline ends came to 11 bases. This CDR3 contains 14 residues. The germline V gene encodes CDR1 SGHDT and CDR2 YYEEEE. The DNA for the CDR3 is TGTGCCAGCAGCATACAGGGTTACAATCAGCCCCAGCATTTT. This codes for CASSIQGYNQPQHF. Complete variable domain (other parts from reference TRBV5-6 and TRBJ1-5): DAGVTQSPTHLIKTRGQQVTLRCSPKSGHDTVSWYQQALGQGPQFIFQYYEEEERQRGNFPDRFSGHQFPNYSSELNVNALLLGDSALYLCASSIQGYNQPQHFGDGTRLSIL.

This chain connects TRBV7-9 to TRBJ1-4, with D unclear. Trimming cost V 5 bases and J 0 bases, with 7 bases left between them. This CDR3 has 14 amino acids. From germline, CDR1 is SEHNR and CDR2 FQNEAQ (reference sequence). CDR3 DNA sequence: TGTGCCAGCAGCCGTACGACAACTAATGAAAAACTGTTTTTT. It encodes CASSRTTTNEKLFF.

The V gene is TRBV7-3, the J gene TRBJ2-3; possibly TRBD1 for D (6 bases). V was trimmed by 5 bases and J by 4 bases, leaving 13 bases between them. Looked up from germline, CDR1 is SGHTA and CDR2 is FQGTGA. This CDR3 is 14 amino acids long. The CDR3 nucleotides read TGTGCCAGCAGCGCGACAGGTTCCGCAGATACGCAGTATTTT. Translation: CASSATGSADTQYF.

This clonotype showed up just a few times. Written as DNA, the CDR3 is TGTGCCAGCAGTTACATTCAGGCCGTGGAGACCCAGTTCTTC. Translated, it gives CASSYIQAVETQFF. The J gene is TRBJ2-1, the V gene TRBV12-3 or TRBV12-4; D ambiguous. There are 14 residues in the CDR3. V dropped 4 bases and J dropped 13 bases, with 20 bases sitting between them.

The chain joins TRBV3-1 to TRBJ1-2, with 9 positions matching TRBD1. Trimming removed 4 bases from V and 7 bases from J; junction bases left unmatched: 7. The CDR3 is 14 residues long. Per the germline V gene, CDR1 is LGHDT and CDR2 is YNNKEL (reference sequence). This CDR3 reads CASSPGTGTGGYTF. CDR3 sequence (DNA): TGTGCCAGCAGCCCCGGGACAGGGACGGGTGGCTACACCTTC.

CDR3 sequence (DNA): TGTGCCAGCAGTTACTCCACAGGCGATGAGCAGTACTTC. Encoded protein: CASSYSTGDEQYF. The J gene is TRBJ2-5, the V gene TRBV6-5; D is possibly TRBD1 (5 bases). In germline, CDR1 is MNHEY, CDR2 SVGAGI. Deletions cut 0 bases from V and 11 bases from J, with 13 bases between. The CDR3 is made up of 13 amino acids.

This clonotype was counted between two and nine times. The chain joins TRBV14 to TRBJ2-1; 15 bases match TRBD2. The germline CDR1 and CDR2 sequences are SGHDN and FVKESK. V gave up 5 bases and J gave up 12 bases; unmatched junction bases: 11. The CDR3 is 16 residues long. The CDR3 spells CASSILYPGLAGGQFF. CDR3 sequence (DNA): TGTGCCAGCAGCATACTCTACCCGGGACTAGCGGGGGGGCAGTTCTTC.

For this clonotype: A much larger clonotype is one base distant, so this may be a read error. The V gene is TRBV2, the J gene TRBJ2-7, with no clear D. With 2 bases removed from V and 7 bases from J, the gap between germline ends came to 21 bases. Germline CDR1 is SNHLY and CDR2 is FYNNEI. The CDR3 is 16 residues long. CDR3 loop: CASSEMALDSYNEQYF. The CDR3 nucleotides read TGTGCCAGCAGTGAAATGGCGTTAGACTCCTACAATGAGCAGTACTTC. Full variable domain (missing parts from reference TRBV2 and TRBJ2-7): EPEVTQTPSHQVTQMGQEVILRCVPISNHLYFYWYRQILGQKVEFLVSFYNNEISEKSEIFDDQFSVERPDGSNFTLKIRSTKLEDSAMYFCASSEMALDSYNEQYFGPGTRLTVT.

This clonotype was counted between two and nine times. This sequence joins TRBV6-5 and TRBJ2-5; D is undetermined. CDR3 size: 15 residues. CDR1 is MNHEY, CDR2 SVGAGI, per germline. The V gene lost 0 bases and the J gene lost 2 bases, with 10 bases spanning the gap. This CDR3 is CASSYSQPGQETQYF. Here the CDR3 DNA reads TGTGCCAGCAGTTACTCCCAGCCGGGTCAAGAGACCCAGTACTTC.

There are many counts of this clonotype. The chain uses TRBV7-8 and TRBJ2-7; D is undetermined. The CDR3 is 12 residues long. The ends were cut back, 4 bases at V and 0 bases at J, with 4 bases in the middle. Looked up from germline, CDR1 is SGHVS and CDR2 is FQNEAQ. CDR3 coding DNA: TGTGCCAGCAGCTCCGTCTCCTACGAGCAGTACTTC. This codes for CASSSVSYEQYF.

Points on this clonotype: The junction departs from germline at one end; a sequencing error may be responsible. The DNA for the CDR3 is TGTACCAGCAGCTCCCAGGCTGTCGGGGGGGCAGATACGCAGTATTTT. Translating it yields CTSSSQAVGGADTQYF. The V gene is TRBV11-3, the J gene TRBJ2-3, with 8 bases lining up with TRBD2. Germline V gene sequence: CDR1 SGHNT, CDR2 YENEEA. The CDR3 is 16 residues long.

This clonotype showed up many times. The CDR3 DNA reads TGTGCCAGCAGGACTAGCGGTTCCACAGATACGCAGTATTTT. Translation: CASRTSGSTDTQYF. V gene TRBV6-2 or TRBV6-3 combines with J gene TRBJ2-3, with 9 bases fitting TRBD2. Germline values: CDR1 MNHEY, CDR2 SVGEGT. The CDR3 is made up of 14 amino acids. The J segment lost 2 bases and the V segment lost 6 bases, leaving 3 bases of the junction unmatched.